This TCR beta chain emerged from a study of beta chain features in type 1 diabetes. Findings of the study overall: In all four CD4+ subsets, TCRB CDR3 length was significantly, moderately reduced in type 1 diabetes.

Remarks on this clone: Its specificity is unknown.

This CDR3 is built from 15 residues. Looked up from germline, CDR1 is SGHTA and CDR2 is FQGNSA. V gave up 5 bases and J gave up 2 bases; unmatched junction bases: 6. Isolated RNA was reverse transcribed in full, so expressed TCRB transcripts were sequenced. Clones were read by immunoSEQ multiplex PCR, and TCRdb kept only the in-frame ones, dropping some. The table lists fewer than 300,000 clones, about a tenth of them singletons. V is TRBV7-2 and J is TRBJ2-5; 9 bases agree with TRBD1. The receptor's source is a man aged 25 to 40 with type 1 diabetes. Input material: naive CD4+ T cells from blood. In nucleotides, the CDR3 is TGTGCCAGCAGCACCCGGACAGGGGCTCAAGAGACCCAGTACTTC. The encoded protein is CASSTRTGAQETQYF.